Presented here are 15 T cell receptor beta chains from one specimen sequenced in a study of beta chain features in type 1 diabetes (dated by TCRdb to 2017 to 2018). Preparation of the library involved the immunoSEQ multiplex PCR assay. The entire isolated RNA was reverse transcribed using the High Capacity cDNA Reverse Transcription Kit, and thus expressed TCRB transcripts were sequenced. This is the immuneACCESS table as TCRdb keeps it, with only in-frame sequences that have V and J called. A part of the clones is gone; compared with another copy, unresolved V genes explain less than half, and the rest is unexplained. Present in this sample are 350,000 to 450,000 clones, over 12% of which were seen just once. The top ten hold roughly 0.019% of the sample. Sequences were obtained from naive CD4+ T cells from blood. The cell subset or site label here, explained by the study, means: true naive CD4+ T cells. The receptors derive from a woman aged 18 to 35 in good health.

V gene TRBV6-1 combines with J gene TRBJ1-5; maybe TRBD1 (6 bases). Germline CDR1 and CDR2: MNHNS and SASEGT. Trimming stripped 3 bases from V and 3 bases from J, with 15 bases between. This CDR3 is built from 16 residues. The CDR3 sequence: CASSDKGRGANQPQHF. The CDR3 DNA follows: TGTGCCAGCAGTGACAAGGGGCGGGGGGCCAATCAGCCCCAGCATTTT.

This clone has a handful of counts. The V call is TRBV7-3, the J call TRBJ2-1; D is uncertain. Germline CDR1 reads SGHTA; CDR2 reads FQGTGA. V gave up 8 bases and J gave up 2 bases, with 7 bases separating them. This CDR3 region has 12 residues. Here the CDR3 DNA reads TGTGCCAGCGGCGGAACCTACAATGAGCAGTTCTTC. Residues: CASGGTYNEQFF. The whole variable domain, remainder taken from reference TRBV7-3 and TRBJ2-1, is GAGVSQTPSNKVTEKGKYVELRCDPISGHTALYWYRQSLGQGPEFLIYFQGTGAADDSGLPNDRFFAVRPEGSVSTLKIQRTERGDSAVYLCASGGTYNEQFFGPGTRLTVL.

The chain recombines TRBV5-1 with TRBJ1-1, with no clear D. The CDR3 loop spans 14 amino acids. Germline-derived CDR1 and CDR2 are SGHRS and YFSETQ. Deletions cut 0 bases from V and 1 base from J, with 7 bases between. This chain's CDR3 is CASSLDSQNTEAFF. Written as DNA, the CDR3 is TGCGCCAGCAGCTTGGACAGCCAGAACACTGAAGCTTTCTTT.

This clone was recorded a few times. The DNA for the CDR3 is TGTGCCAGCAGCCTTGGGGCTAGCGGGAGTGTAGGGTACTACGAGCAGTACTTC. Its protein is CASSLGASGSVGYYEQYF. This chain joins TRBV7-9 and TRBJ2-7, with 10 bases fitting TRBD2. Per the germline V gene, CDR1 is SEHNR and CDR2 is FQNEAQ (reference sequence). The V gene end was trimmed by 5 bases and the J gene end by 3 bases; junction bases not matched to a gene: 16. The CDR3 sequence is 18 residues long.

Here the CDR3 DNA reads TGTGCCAGCAGTCGGACAGGGACGGGTGGAAACACCATATATTTT. Translation: CASSRTGTGGNTIYF. The chain uses TRBV28 and TRBJ1-3; 8 bases map to TRBD1. The CDR3 contains 15 residues. The V and J ends lost 5 bases and 3 bases, in that order; junction bases with no gene match: 6. The V gene's germline CDR1 is MDHEN and CDR2 SYDVKM.

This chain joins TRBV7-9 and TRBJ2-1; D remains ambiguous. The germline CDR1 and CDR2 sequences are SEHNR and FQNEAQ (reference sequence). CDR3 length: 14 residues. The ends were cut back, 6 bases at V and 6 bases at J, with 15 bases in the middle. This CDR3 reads CASRPDGSRNEQFF. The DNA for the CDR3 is TGTGCCAGCAGACCAGACGGTAGCCGCAATGAGCAGTTCTTC.

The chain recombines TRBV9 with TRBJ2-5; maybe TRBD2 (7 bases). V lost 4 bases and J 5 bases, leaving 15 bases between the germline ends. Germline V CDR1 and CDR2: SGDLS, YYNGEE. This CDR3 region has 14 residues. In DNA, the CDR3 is TGTGCCAGCAGCCCTTCCGGGGGGCGGGAGACCCAGTACTTC. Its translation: CASSPSGGRETQYF. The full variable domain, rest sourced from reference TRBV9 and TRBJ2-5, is DSGVTQTPKHLITATGQRVTLRCSPRSGDLSVYWYQQSLDQGLQFLIQYYNGEERAKGNILERFSAQQFPDLHSELNLSSLELGDSALYFCASSPSGGRETQYFGPGTRLLVL.

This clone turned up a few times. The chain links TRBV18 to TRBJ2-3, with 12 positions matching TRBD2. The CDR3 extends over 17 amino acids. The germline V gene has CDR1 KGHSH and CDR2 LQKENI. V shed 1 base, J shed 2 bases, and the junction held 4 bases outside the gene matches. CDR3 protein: CASSPRRTSGITDTQYF. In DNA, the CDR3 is TGTGCCAGCTCACCACGGAGGACTAGCGGGATCACAGATACGCAGTATTTT.

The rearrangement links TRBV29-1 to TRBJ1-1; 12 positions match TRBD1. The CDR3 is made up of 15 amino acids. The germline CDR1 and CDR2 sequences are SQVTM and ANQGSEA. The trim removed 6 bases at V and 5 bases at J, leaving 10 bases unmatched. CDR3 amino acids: CSVTGTGGAGTEAFF. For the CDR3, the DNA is TGCAGCGTAACCGGGACAGGGGGCGCGGGGACTGAAGCTTTCTTT.

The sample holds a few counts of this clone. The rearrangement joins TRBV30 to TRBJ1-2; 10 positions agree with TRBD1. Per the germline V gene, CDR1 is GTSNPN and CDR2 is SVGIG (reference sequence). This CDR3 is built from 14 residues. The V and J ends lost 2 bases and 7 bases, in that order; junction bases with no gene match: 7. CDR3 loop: CAWSLDRGLTGYTF. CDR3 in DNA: TGTGCCTGGAGTTTAGACAGGGGGCTGACTGGCTACACCTTC.

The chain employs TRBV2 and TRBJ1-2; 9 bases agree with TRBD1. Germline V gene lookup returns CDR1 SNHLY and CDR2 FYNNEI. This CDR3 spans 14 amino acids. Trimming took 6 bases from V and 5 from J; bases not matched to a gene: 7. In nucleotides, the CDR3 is TGTGCCAGCAGGAAGACAGGGGGAGGATATGGCTACACCTTC. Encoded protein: CASRKTGGGYGYTF.

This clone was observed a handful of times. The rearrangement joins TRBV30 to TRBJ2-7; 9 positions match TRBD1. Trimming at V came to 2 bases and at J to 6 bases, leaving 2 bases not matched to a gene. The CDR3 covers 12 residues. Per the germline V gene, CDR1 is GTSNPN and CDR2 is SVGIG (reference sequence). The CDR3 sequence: CAWSSTGGEQYF. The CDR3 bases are TGTGCCTGGAGTTCGACAGGGGGCGAGCAGTACTTC. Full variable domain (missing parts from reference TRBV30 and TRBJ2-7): SQTIHQWPATLVQPVGSPLSLECTVEGTSNPNLYWYRQAAGRGLQLLFYSVGIGQISSEVPQNLSASRPQDRQFILSSKKLLLSDSGFYLCAWSSTGGEQYFGPGTRLTVT.

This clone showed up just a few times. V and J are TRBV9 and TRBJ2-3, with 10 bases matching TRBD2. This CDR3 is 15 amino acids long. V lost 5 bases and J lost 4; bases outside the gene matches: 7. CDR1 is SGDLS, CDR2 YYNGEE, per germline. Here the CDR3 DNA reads TGTGCCAGCAGTTATAGCGGGAGGACGGCAGATACGCAGTATTTT. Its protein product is CASSYSGRTADTQYF.

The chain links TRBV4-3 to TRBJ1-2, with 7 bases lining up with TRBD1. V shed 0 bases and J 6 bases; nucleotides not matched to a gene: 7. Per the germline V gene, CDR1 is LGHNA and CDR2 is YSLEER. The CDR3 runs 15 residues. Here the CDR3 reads CASSQETDREDGYTF. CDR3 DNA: TGCGCCAGCAGCCAAGAAACAGACAGGGAGGATGGCTACACCTTC.

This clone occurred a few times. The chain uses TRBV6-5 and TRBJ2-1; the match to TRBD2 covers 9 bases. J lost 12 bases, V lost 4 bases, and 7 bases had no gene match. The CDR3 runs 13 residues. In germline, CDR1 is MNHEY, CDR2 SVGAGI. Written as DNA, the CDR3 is TGTGCCAGCAGTTCCCCTAGCGGGATAGGGCAGTTCTTC. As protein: CASSSPSGIGQFF.